One and the same sample provided the 11 T cell receptor beta chains below, sequenced in a study of CD8 T cells in Susac syndrome. An amount of RNA that ranged from roughly 0.45 to 1 ug was reverse transcribed with random hexamers. TCRdb re-analysed the immunoSEQ multiplex PCR reads in MiXCR, keeping a single row per CDR3 protein. The sample has roughly 400,000 distinct CDR3 sequences; around 83% are singletons. Sequenced material: CD8+ T cells from PBMCs. The receptors were sampled from a human donor with multiple sclerosis.

The chain couples TRBV28 to TRBJ1-4; TRBD1 is a possible D gene (5 bases). V dropped 8 bases and J dropped 7 bases, with 20 bases sitting between them. Germline V lookup: CDR1 MDHEN, CDR2 SYDVKM. This CDR3 has 15 residues. CDR3 in amino acids: CASSTLGEEGEKLFF. The CDR3 nucleotides are TGTGCCAGCTCCACCTTGGGGGAAGAGGGTGAAAAACTGTTTTTT. Full variable domain (missing parts from reference TRBV28 and TRBJ1-4): DVKVTQSSRYLVKRTGEKVFLECVQDMDHENMFWYRQDPGLGLRLIYFSYDVKMKEKGDIPEGYSVSREKKERFSLILESASTNQTSMYLCASSTLGEEGEKLFFGSGTQLSVL.

In its sample, this clonotype was seen once. The chain has TRBV9 and TRBJ2-1; 10 nucleotides match TRBD2. The V gene end was trimmed by 4 bases and the J gene end by 7 bases; junction bases not matched to a gene: 8. Germline-derived CDR1 and CDR2 are SGDLS and YYNGEE. The CDR3 length is 15 residues. The CDR3 protein is CASSNFGLAANEQFF. CDR3 nucleotide sequence: TGTGCCAGCAGCAACTTCGGACTAGCGGCAAATGAGCAGTTCTTC.

This clonotype was observed a single time. The J gene is TRBJ2-1, the V gene TRBV5-6; 9 nucleotides align to TRBD2. Germline trimming cut 0 bases from V and 5 bases from J; bases unmatched to any gene: 12. CDR3 length equals 18 residues. Germline values: CDR1 SGHDT, CDR2 YYEEEE. Written as DNA, the CDR3 is TGTGCCAGCAGCTTGGGGTTTAGTGAGCGGGAGGAGGACAATGAGCAGTTCTTC. It codes for CASSLGFSEREEDNEQFF.

The chain joins TRBV4-1 to TRBJ2-7; D uncertain. The CDR3 is 14 amino acids. From germline, CDR1 is MGHRA and CDR2 YSYEKL. The V gene lost 3 bases and the J gene lost 5 bases, with 14 bases spanning the gap. CDR3 region: CASSHPGSLNEQYF. The CDR3 DNA is TGCGCCAGCAGCCATCCCGGGTCCCTAAACGAGCAGTACTTC.

This chain links TRBV9 with TRBJ2-2; weak D call: TRBD1 (6 bases). Germline lookup yields CDR1 SGDLS and CDR2 YYNGEE. This CDR3 contains 17 residues. V lost 2 bases and J 6 bases, leaving 20 bases between the germline ends. The CDR3, as DNA: TGTGCCAGCAGCGTCGGACAGAGCTACGGGGTATCCGGGGAGCTGTTTTTT. It translates to CASSVGQSYGVSGELFF. Complete variable domain (other parts from reference TRBV9 and TRBJ2-2): DSGVTQTPKHLITATGQRVTLRCSPRSGDLSVYWYQQSLDQGLQFLIQYYNGEERAKGNILERFSAQQFPDLHSELNLSSLELGDSALYFCASSVGQSYGVSGELFFGEGSRLTVL.

The CDR3 region has the DNA TGCAGCGTTGTCCGGTCCAGTGAGCAGTTCTTC. It encodes CSVVRSSEQFF. This chain connects TRBV29-1 to TRBJ2-1; D not certain. CDR1 is SQVTM, CDR2 ANQGSEA, per germline. V lost 4 bases and J 9 bases, leaving 10 bases between the germline ends. The CDR3 has 11 residues.

The rearrangement joins TRBV12-5 to TRBJ2-1; D gene uncertain. CDR1 is LGHNT, CDR2 FRNRAP, per germline. CDR3 length equals 12 residues. V gave up 1 base and J gave up 9 bases, with 7 bases separating them. CDR3 DNA: TGTGCTAGTGGTTTGGACTCATCTGAGCAGTTCTTC. It specifies CASGLDSSEQFF.

This clonotype has just one count. This chain connects TRBV12-3 or TRBV12-4 to TRBJ2-5, with D unclear. V was pared by 2 bases and J by 0 bases, with 10 bases between. The CDR3 runs to 15 residues. CDR3: CASSLYSNNQETQYF. The CDR3 nucleotides read TGTGCCAGCAGTTTATATTCGAATAACCAAGAGACCCAGTACTTC.

The J gene is TRBJ1-2, the V gene TRBV7-9, with 7 positions matching TRBD1. Germline V gives CDR1 SEHNR, CDR2 FQNEAQ (reference sequence). The CDR3 has 18 residues. With 5 bases clipped from V and 0 bases from J, the junction kept 15 bases outside the gene matches. CDR3 coding DNA: TGTGCCAGCAGCGCATCTCCGGGACAGCCACTCTCTAACTATGGCTACACCTTC. It translates to CASSASPGQPLSNYGYTF.

The chain joins TRBV29-1 to TRBJ1-1; D is perhaps TRBD1 (5 bases). Per germline, CDR1 SQVTM and CDR2 ANQGSEA. The V end lost 7 bases, the J end lost 2 bases, and 11 bases lay between the germline ends. The CDR3 is made up of 12 amino acids. CDR3 sequence: CSGEGPNTEAFF. The CDR3 DNA sequence: TGCAGCGGAGAGGGACCAAACACTGAAGCTTTCTTT.

This chain joins TRBV20-1 and TRBJ2-5; possibly TRBD1 for D (6 bases). Deletions cut 1 base from V and 0 bases from J, with 12 bases between. There are 15 residues in the CDR3. Germline V gene data show CDR1 as DFQATT and CDR2 as SNEGSKA (reference sequence). In nucleotides, the CDR3 is TGCAGTGCTAGAGTCATCGACAGGTACCAAGAGACCCAGTACTTC. Translation: CSARVIDRYQETQYF.